Detailed here is one TCR beta chain. Its specificity is unknown. Other DNA sequences in the same sample also yield this CDR3. These data belong to a study of shared clonotypes between healthy human individuals. Study-level results: Non-shared clonotypes showed lower generation probabilities than clonotypes common to all four donors.

Using immunoSEQ multiplex PCR, the repertoire was profiled, and TCRdb retains in-frame clones only, with some absent. The sample contains around 2.1 million clones, approximately 95% of which appear only once. Trimming pared 4 bases from V and 1 base from J, leaving 9 bases between. Germline V CDR1 and CDR2: SGHRS, YFSETQ. The CDR3 has 14 residues. This rearrangement joins TRBV5-1 to TRBJ1-5; D gene ambiguous. Material for sequencing was naive CD4+ T cells sorted from blood. The sample's subset: CD45RA+ positively selected. The receptor was isolated from a man in his late teens or twenties in good health. The DNA of the CDR3 is TGCGCCAGCAGCCCGGAGGGAAGCAATCAGCCCCAGCATTTT. Its protein is CASSPEGSNQPQHF.